The sequence of this TCR beta chain was determined in a study of spatial heterogeneity in lung cancer. The time point denotes: sample taken at primary tumor resection. TCRs were sequenced from unsorted whole RNA of tumor, nontumor lung or PBMC. One entry per CDR3 protein, called by TCRdb with MiXCR from the 5' RACE reads. The repertoire holds about 82,000 distinct CDR3 sequences, roughly 13% seen once, with approximately 4.2% in the top ten. V was shortened by 7 bases and J by 5 bases, with 20 bases between the two germline ends. The CDR3 has 14 amino acids. Germline loops: CDR1 SQVTM, CDR2 ANQGSEA. In this sample, this clonotype turned up a few times.

The starting material was PBMCs, obtained at surgery. The TCR originated in a male donor with early-stage non-small cell lung cancer. The chain uses TRBV29-1 and TRBJ1-1; a possible D gene is TRBD1 (6 bases). The chain's CDR3 is CSGSGGGLGTEAFF. CDR3 in DNA: TGCAGCGGTTCCGGGGGGGGCTTGGGGACTGAAGCTTTCTTT. Variable domain in full (rest from reference TRBV29-1 and TRBJ1-1): SAVISQKPSRDICQRGTSLTIQCQVDSQVTMMFWYRQQPGQSLTLIATANQGSEATYESGFVIDKFPISRPNLTFSTLTVSNMSPEDSSIYLCSGSGGGLGTEAFFGQGTRLTVV.